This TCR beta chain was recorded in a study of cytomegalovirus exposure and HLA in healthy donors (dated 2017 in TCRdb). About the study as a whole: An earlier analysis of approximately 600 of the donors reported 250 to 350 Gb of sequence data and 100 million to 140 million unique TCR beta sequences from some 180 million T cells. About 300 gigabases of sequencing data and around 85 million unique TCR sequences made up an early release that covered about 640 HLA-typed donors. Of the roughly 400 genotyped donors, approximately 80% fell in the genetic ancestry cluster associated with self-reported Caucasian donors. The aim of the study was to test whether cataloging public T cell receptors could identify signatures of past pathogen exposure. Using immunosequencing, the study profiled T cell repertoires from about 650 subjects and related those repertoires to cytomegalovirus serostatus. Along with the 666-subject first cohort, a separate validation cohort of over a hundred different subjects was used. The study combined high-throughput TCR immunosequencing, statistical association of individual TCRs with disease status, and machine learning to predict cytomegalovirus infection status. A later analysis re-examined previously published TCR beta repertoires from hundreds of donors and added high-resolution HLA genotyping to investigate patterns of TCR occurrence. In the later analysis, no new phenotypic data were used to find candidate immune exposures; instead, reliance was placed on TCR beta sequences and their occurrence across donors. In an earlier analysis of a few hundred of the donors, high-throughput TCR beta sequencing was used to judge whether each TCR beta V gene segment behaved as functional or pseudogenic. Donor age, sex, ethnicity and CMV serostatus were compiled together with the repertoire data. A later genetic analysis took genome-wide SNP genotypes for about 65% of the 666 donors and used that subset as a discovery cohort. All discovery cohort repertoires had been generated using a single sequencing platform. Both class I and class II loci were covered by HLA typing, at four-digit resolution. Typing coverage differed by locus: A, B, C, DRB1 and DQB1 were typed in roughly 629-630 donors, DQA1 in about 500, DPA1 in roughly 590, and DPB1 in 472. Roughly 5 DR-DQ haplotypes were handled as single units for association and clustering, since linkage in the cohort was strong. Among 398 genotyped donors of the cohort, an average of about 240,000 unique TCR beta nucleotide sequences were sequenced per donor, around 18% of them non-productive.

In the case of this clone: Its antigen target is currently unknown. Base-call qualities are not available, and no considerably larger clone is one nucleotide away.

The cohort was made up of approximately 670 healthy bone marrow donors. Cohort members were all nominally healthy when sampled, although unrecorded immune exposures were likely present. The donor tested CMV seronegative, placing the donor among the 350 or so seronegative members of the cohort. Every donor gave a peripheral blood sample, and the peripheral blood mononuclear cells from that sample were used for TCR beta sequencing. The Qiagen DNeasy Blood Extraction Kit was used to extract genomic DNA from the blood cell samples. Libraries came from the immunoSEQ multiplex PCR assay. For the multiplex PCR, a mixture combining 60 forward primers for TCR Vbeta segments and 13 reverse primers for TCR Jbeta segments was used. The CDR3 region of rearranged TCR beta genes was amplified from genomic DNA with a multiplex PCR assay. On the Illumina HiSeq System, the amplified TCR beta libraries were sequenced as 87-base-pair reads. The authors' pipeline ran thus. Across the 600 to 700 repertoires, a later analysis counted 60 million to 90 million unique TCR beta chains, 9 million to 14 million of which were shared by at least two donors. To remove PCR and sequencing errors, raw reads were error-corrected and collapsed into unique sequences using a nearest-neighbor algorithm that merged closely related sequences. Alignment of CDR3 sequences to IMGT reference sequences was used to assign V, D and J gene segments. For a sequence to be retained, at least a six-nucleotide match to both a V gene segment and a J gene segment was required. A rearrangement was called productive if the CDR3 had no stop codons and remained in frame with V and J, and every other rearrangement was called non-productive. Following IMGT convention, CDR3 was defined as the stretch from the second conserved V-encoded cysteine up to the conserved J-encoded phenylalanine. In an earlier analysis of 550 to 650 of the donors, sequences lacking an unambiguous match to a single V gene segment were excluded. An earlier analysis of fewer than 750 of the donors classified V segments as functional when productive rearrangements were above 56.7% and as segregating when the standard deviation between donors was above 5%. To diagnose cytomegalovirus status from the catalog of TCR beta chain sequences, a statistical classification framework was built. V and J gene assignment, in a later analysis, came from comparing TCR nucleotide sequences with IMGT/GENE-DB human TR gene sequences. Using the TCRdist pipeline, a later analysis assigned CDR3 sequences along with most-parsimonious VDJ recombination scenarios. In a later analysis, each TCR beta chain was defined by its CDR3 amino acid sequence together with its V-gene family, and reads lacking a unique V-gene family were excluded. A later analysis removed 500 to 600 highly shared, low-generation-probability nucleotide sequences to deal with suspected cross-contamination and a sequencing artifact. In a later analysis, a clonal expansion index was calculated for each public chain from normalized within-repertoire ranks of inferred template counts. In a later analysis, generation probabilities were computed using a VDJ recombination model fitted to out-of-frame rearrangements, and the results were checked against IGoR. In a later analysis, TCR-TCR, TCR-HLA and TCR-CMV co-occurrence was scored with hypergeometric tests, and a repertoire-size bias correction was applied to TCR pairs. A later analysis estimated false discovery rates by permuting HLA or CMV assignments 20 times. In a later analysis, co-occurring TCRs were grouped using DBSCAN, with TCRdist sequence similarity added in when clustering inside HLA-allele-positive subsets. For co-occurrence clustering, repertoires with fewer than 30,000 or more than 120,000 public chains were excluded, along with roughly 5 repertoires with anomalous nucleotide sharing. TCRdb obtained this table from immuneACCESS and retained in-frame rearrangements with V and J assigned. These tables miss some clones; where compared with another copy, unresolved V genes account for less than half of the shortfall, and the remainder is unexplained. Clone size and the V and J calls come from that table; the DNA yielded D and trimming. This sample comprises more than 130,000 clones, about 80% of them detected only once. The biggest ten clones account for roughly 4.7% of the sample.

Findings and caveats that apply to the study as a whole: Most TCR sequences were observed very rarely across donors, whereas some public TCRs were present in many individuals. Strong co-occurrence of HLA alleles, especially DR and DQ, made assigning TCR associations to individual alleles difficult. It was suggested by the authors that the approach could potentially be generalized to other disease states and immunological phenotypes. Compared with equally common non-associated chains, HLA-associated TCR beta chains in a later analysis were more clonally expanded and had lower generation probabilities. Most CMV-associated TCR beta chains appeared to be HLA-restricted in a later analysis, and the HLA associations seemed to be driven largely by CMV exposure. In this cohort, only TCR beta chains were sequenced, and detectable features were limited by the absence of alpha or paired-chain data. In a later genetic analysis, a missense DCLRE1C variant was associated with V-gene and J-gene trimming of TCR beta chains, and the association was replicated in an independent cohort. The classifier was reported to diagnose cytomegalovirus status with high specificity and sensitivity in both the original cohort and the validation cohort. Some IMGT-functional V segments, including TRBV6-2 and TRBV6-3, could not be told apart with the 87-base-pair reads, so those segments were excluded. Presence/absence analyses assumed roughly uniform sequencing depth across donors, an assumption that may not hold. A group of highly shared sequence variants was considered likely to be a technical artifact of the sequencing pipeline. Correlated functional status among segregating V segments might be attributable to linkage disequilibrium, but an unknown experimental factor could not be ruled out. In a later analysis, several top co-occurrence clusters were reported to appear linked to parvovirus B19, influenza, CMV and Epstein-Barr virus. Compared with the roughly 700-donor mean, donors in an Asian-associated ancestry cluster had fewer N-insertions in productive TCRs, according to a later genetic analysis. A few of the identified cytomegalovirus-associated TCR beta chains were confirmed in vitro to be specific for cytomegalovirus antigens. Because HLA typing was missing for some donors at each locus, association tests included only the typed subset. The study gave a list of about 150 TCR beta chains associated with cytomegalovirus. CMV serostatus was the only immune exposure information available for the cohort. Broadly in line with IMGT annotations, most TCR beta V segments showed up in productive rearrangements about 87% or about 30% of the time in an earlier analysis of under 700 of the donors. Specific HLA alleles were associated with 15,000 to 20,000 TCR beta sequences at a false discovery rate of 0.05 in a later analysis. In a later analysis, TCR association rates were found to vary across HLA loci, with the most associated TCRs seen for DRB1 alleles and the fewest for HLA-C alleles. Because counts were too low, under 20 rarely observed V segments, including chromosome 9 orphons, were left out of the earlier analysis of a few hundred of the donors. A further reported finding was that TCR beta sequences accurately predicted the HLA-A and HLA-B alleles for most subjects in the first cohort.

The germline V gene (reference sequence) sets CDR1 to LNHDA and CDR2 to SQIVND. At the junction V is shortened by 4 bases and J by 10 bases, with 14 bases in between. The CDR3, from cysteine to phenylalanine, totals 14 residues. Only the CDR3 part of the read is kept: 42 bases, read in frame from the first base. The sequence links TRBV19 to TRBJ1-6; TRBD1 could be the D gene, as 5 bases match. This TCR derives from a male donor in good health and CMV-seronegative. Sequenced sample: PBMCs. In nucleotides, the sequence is TGTGCCAGTAGTACTTCCGGGACTTCGTCACCCCTCCACTTT. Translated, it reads CASSTSGTSSPLHF. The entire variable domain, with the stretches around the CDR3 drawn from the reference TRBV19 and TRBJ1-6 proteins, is DGGITQSPKYLFRKEGQNVTLSCEQNLNHDAMYWYRQDPGQGLRLIYYSQIVNDFQKGDIAEGYSVSREKKESFPLTVTSAQKNPTAFYLCASSTSGTSSPLHFGNGTRLTVT.